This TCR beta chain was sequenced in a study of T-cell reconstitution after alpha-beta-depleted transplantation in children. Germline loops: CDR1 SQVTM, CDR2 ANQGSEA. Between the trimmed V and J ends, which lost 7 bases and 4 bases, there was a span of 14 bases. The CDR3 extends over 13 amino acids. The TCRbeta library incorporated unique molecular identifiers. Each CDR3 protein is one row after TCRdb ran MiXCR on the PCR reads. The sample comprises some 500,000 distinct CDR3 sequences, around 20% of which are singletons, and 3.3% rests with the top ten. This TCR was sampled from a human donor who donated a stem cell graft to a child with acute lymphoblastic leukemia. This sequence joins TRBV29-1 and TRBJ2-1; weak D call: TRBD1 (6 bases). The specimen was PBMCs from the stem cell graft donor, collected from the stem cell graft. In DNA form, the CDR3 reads TGCAGCGCTAAGAGGACAGAATACAATGAGCAGTTCTTC. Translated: CSAKRTEYNEQFF.